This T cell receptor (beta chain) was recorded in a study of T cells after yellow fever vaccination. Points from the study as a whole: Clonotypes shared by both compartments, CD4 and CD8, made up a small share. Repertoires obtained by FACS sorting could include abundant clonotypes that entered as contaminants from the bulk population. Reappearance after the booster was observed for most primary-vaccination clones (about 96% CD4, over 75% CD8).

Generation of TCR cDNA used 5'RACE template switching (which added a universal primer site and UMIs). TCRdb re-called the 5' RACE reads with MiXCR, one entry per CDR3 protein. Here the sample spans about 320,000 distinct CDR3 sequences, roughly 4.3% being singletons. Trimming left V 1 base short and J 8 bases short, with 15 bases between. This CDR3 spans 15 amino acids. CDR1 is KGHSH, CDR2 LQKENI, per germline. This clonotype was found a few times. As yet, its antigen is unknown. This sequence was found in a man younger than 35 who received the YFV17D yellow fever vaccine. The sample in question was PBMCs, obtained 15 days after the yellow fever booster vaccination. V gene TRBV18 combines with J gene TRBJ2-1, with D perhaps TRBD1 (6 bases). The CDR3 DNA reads TGTGCCAGCTCACCACGGGCTGGGGGCAGGGATGAGCAGTTCTTC. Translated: CASSPRAGGRDEQFF.